This T cell receptor beta chain was found in a study of T-cell memory formation after mild COVID-19. Turning to the study itself: Clusters were largely donor specific.

In this sample, this clonotype turned up a few times. The antigen is not known. Constant-segment primers served in 5'RACE that generated TCR alpha and TCR beta cDNA libraries bearing sample barcodes and UMIs. MiXCR, applied by TCRdb to the 5' RACE reads, yields one record per CDR3 protein. The profile shows roughly 160,000 distinct CDR3 sequences, approximately 12% of them singletons. J lost 3 bases, V lost 4 bases, and 9 bases had no gene match. This CDR3 has 17 residues. The germline gives CDR1 KGHSH, CDR2 LQKENI. Overall study findings and caveats: CD4+ contracting clones lay mainly in CM and EM, CD8+ ones in EMRA. Some responding clones appeared in pre-infection memory, suggesting cross-reactive memory joined.

The V and J genes are TRBV18 and TRBJ1-5, with 10 positions matching TRBD1. This TCR derives from a man between 18 and 35 years old who had mild COVID-19 (a few samples of this study predate the infection). Cell type and time point are not known. The sequenced sample was PBMCs or a T cell subset sorted from them (not recorded which). CDR3 region: CASSLTSGTGVNQPQHF. CDR3 nucleotide sequence: TGTGCCAGCTCACTTACCTCCGGGACAGGGGTCAATCAGCCCCAGCATTTT.